Listed below are T cell receptor beta chains from one sample, sequenced in a study of cytomegalovirus exposure and HLA in healthy donors. The protocol was immunoSEQ multiplex PCR, while the TCRdb copy is restricted to in-frame clones and leaves out a portion. Of some 220,000 clones listed, around 80% are singletons. Sequencing was carried out using PBMCs. The receptor set was obtained from a woman in her sixties in good health and CMV-seropositive. Both conserved end residues are part of each CDR3.

TRBV28	TRBJ2-7	CASSPPQGGAEQYF
TRBV19	TRBJ2-7	CASSIGLGQRSYEQYF
TRBV21-1	TRBJ2-4	CASSRGQRAKNIQYF
TRBV6-1	TRBJ1-4	CASRTGAANEKLFF
TRBV4-2	TRBJ2-3	CASSPRTSGRDTQYF
TRBV19	TRBJ2-2	CASSPTGAQGTGELFF
TRBV5-4	TRBJ2-1	CASSPRAGEGYNEQFF
TRBV7-6	TRBJ1-1	CASSLEQGGTEEAFF
TRBV5-6	TRBJ2-3	CASSWWGRQSTDTQYF
TRBV6-6	TRBJ1-1	CASSSTNRGEAFF
TRBV13	TRBJ2-2	CASSLGGGELFF
TRBV28	TRBJ1-3	CASSLYPPTGSSGNTIYF
TRBV27	TRBJ1-5	CASSADRGNQPQHF
TRBV18	TRBJ2-5	CASSPRGLVETQYF
TRBV9	TRBJ2-5	CASSVSGGYQETQYF
TRBV6-6	TRBJ1-4	CASSYSGGTNEKLFF
TRBV5-4	TRBJ1-2	CASSSDTGHGYGYTF
TRBV30	TRBJ1-2	CAWRRQGGLNGYTF
TRBV19	TRBJ1-4	CASSTGQRVEKLFF
TRBV10-1	TRBJ2-1	CASSAQRIFNEQFF
TRBV5-1	TRBJ2-3	CASSSTGMTDTQYF
TRBV19	TRBJ1-4	CASSIGKGATTNEKLFF
TRBV7-3	TRBJ2-3	CASSPRTSADTQYF
TRBV9	TRBJ2-3	CASSPDPDSSTDTQYF
TRBV9	TRBJ2-3	CASSARLASSTDTQYF
TRBV4-2	TRBJ1-1	CASSPGQLMNTEAFF
TRBV4-3	TRBJ1-6	CASSGDSTSSYNSPLHF
TRBV7-2	TRBJ1-2	CASSLARTGVGYTF
TRBV5-1	TRBJ2-7	CASSLESQAYEQYF
TRBV27	TRBJ1-2	CASSAQGLNYGYTF
TRBV5-1	TRBJ2-3	CASSPGIRTDTQYF
TRBV5-5	TRBJ1-2	CASSVGHSGYTF
TRBV7-9	TRBJ2-1	CASSLAGGPWNEQFF
TRBV5-6	TRBJ1-4	CASSLYRTGGLFF
TRBV6-1	TRBJ1-5	CASSARSGSEEPQHF
TRBV11-2	TRBJ1-3	CASRSIYRGAGNTIYF
TRBV5-1	TRBJ1-6	CASSQTGRVDNSPLHF
TRBV6-5	TRBJ2-6	CASRSGGANVLTF
TRBV10-2	TRBJ2-1	CASSNLGLAVGNEQFF
TRBV6-1	TRBJ1-5	CASRQGWQPQHF
TRBV6-4	TRBJ2-5	CASSDPVKIETNQYF
TRBV19	TRBJ2-1	CASSRGGRANEQFF
TRBV5-8	TRBJ2-7	CASSSQDSSYEQYF
TRBV30	TRBJ2-2	CAWSVKAATGELFF
TRBV5-4	TRBJ1-5	CAREGGPNQPQHF
TRBV10-1	TRBJ2-1	CASSASGLYNEQFF
TRBV2	TRBJ1-5	CASSWGLSNQPQHF
TRBV28	TRBJ2-7	CASSQTGTSGSYEQYF
TRBV2	TRBJ2-5	CASSLRLAVQETQYF